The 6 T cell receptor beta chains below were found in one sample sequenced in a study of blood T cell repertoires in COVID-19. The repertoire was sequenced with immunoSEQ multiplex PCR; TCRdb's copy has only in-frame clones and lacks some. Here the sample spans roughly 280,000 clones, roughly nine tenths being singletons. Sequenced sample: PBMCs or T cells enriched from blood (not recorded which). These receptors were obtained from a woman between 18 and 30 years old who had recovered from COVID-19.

CDR3 in DNA: TGTGCCAGCAGCTCCCCTCTCTCTAACTATGGCTACACCTTC. Amino acids: CASSSPLSNYGYTF. The chain recombines TRBV7-9 with TRBJ1-2, with D hard to call. The CDR3 length is 14 residues. The germline V and J ends were trimmed by 4 bases and 0 bases, with 9 bases remaining between them. The germline gives CDR1 SEHNR, CDR2 FQNEAQ (reference sequence).

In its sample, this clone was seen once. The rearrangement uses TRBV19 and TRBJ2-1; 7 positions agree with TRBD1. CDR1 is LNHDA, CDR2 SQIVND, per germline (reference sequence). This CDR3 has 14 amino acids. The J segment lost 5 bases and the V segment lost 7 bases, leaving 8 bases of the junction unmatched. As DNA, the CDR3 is TGTGCCAGTATTTCACAGGGGCGAAACAATGAGCAGTTCTTC. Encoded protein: CASISQGRNNEQFF.

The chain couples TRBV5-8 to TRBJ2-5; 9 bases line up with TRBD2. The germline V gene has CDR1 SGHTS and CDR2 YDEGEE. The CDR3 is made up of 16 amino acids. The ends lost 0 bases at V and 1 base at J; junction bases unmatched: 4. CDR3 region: CASSLGRRGGQETQYF. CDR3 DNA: TGTGCCAGCAGCTTGGGTCGGCGGGGGGGCCAAGAGACCCAGTACTTC.

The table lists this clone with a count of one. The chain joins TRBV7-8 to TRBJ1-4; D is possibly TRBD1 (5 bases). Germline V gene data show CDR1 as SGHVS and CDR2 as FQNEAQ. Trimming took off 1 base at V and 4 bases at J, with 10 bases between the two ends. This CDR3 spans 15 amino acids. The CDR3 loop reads CASSLGGDGNEKLFF. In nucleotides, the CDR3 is TGTGCCAGCAGCTTAGGGGGCGACGGTAATGAAAAACTGTTTTTT. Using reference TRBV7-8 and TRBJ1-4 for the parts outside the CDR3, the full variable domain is GAGVSQSPRYKVAKRGQDVALRCDPISGHVSLFWYQQALGQGPEFLTYFQNEAQLDKSGLPSDRFFAERPEGSVSTLKIQRTQQEDSAVYLCASSLGGDGNEKLFFGSGTQLSVL.

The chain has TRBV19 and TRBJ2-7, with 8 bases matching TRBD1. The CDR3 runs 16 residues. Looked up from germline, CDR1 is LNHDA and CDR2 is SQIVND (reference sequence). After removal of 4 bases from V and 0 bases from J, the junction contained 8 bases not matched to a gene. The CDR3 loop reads CASSNQRTGGSYEQYF. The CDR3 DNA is TGTGCCAGTAGTAATCAAAGAACAGGGGGCTCCTACGAGCAGTACTTC.

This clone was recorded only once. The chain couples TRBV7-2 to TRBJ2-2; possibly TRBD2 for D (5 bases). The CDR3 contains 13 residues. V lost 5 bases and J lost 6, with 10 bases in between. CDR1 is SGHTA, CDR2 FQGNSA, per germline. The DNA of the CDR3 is TGTGCCAGCAGCCCCAGAGGGCCCGGGGAGCTGTTTTTT. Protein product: CASSPRGPGELFF.